This TCR beta chain was retrieved from a study of T cell repertoires in cytomegalovirus infection. Overall study: Researchers turned to recently identified HLA-C-restricted CMV epitopes as well as well-studied HLA-B-restricted ones. It was the public TCR beta signatures that indicated both CMV infection and matching HLA type. Broader study findings: In two of eight donors, the top clonotype was HLA-C-restricted CMV-specific.

This CDR3 spans 15 amino acids. The V segment lost 1 base and the J segment 3 bases; nucleotides outside the gene matches: 5. Per germline, CDR1 SGHTA and CDR2 FQGNSA. This clonotype was counted many times. The antigen is unknown. TCRdb re-derived calls from the reads in MiXCR, one entry per CDR3 protein. Of under 850,000 distinct CDR3 sequences listed, about 33% are singletons. The starting material was cultured PBMCs, obtained from culture after CMV antigen stimulation. The TCR was taken from a human donor in good health (CMV status not recorded). Some clones in this sample may be carry-over from other donors' samples. The chain uses TRBV7-2 and TRBJ2-5, with 7 bases fitting TRBD1. CDR3 nucleotides: TGTGCCAGCAGCTTAGATGGGACAGTTGAAGAGACCCAGTACTTC. As protein: CASSLDGTVEETQYF.